This T cell receptor (beta chain) came from a study of cytomegalovirus exposure and HLA in healthy donors (dated by TCRdb to 2015 to 2018). For the study in its entirety: An earlier analysis of roughly 500 of the donors reported 276 Gb of sequence data and 95 million to 130 million unique TCR beta sequences obtained from 180 million or so T cells. Roughly 300 gigabases of sequencing data and around 85 million unique TCR sequences made up an early release that covered several hundred HLA-typed donors. Of the approximately 370 genotyped donors, 65% to 90% were placed in the genetic ancestry cluster associated with self-reported Caucasian donors. The study was designed to test whether signatures of past pathogen exposure could be identified by cataloging public T cell receptors. Using immunosequencing, the study profiled T cell repertoires from 500 to 800 subjects and related those repertoires to cytomegalovirus serostatus. Along with the roughly 670-subject first cohort, a separate validation cohort of about 110 different subjects was used. High-throughput TCR immunosequencing, statistical association of individual TCRs with disease status, and machine learning were combined to predict cytomegalovirus infection status. A later analysis re-examined previously published TCR beta repertoires from more than 600 donors and added high-resolution HLA genotyping to investigate patterns of TCR occurrence. The later analysis used no new phenotypic data to find candidate immune exposures, relying instead on TCR beta sequences and their occurrence across donors. An earlier analysis of about 620 of the donors applied high-throughput TCR beta sequencing to assess whether each TCR beta V gene segment acted as functional or pseudogenic. Donor age, sex, ethnicity and CMV serostatus were compiled together with the repertoire data. In a later genetic analysis, genome-wide SNP genotypes for about three fifths of the 666 donors were used, and that subset was treated as a discovery cohort. All discovery cohort repertoires had been generated using a single sequencing platform. Both class I and class II loci were covered by HLA typing, at four-digit resolution. The number of donors typed differed by locus, with roughly 629-640 for A, B, C, DRB1 and DQB1, around 520 for DQA1, 606 for DPA1, and approximately 470 for DPB1. Several DR-DQ haplotypes were handled as single units for association and clustering, since linkage in the cohort was strong. Among around 400 genotyped donors of the cohort, an average of approximately 240,000 unique TCR beta nucleotide sequences was sequenced per donor, of which 15% to 20% were non-productive.

The library was produced with the immunoSEQ multiplex PCR assay. The multiplex PCR relied on a mix of 60 forward primers for TCR Vbeta segments and 13 reverse primers for TCR Jbeta segments. The CDR3 region of rearranged TCR beta genes was amplified from genomic DNA with a multiplex PCR assay. The Illumina HiSeq System was used to sequence the amplified TCR beta libraries as 87-base-pair reads. On the study's bioinformatics: Across the 600 to 700 repertoires, a later analysis counted 75 million to 90 million unique TCR beta chains, around 11 million of which were shared by at least two donors. Raw reads were error-corrected and collapsed into unique sequences by a nearest-neighbor algorithm in which closely related sequences were merged to remove PCR and sequencing errors. Alignment of CDR3 sequences to IMGT reference sequences was used to assign V, D and J gene segments. Each retained sequence needed at least a six-nucleotide match to both a V gene segment and a J gene segment. A rearrangement was called productive if the CDR3 had no stop codons and remained in frame with V and J, and every other rearrangement was called non-productive. Following IMGT convention, CDR3 was defined as the stretch from the second conserved V-encoded cysteine to the conserved J-encoded phenylalanine. The earlier analysis of around 640 of the donors excluded sequences that lacked an unambiguous match to a single V gene segment. An earlier analysis of over 450 of the donors classified V segments as functional when productive rearrangements were above 56.7% and as segregating when the standard deviation between donors was above 5%. A statistical classification framework was built for diagnosing cytomegalovirus status from the catalog of TCR beta chain sequences. In a later analysis, TCR nucleotide sequences were compared against IMGT/GENE-DB human TR gene sequences so that V and J genes could be assigned. Using the TCRdist pipeline, a later analysis assigned CDR3 sequences along with most-parsimonious VDJ recombination scenarios. In a later analysis, each TCR beta chain was defined by its CDR3 amino acid sequence together with its V-gene family, and reads without a unique V-gene family were excluded. To address suspected cross-contamination and a sequencing artifact, a later analysis removed roughly 580 highly shared, low-generation-probability nucleotide sequences. In a later analysis, a clonal expansion index for each public chain was calculated from normalized within-repertoire ranks of inferred template counts. In a later analysis, generation probabilities were computed with a VDJ recombination model fitted to out-of-frame rearrangements, and the resulting probabilities were checked against IGoR. Hypergeometric tests were used in a later analysis to score TCR-TCR, TCR-HLA and TCR-CMV co-occurrence, with a repertoire-size bias correction applied to the TCR pairs. In a later analysis, false discovery rates were estimated by permuting HLA or CMV assignments 20 times. In a later analysis, co-occurring TCRs were grouped with DBSCAN, and TCRdist sequence similarity was added when clustering was performed within HLA-allele-positive subsets. For co-occurrence clustering, repertoires with fewer than 30,000 or more than 120,000 public chains were excluded, along with 4 to 6 repertoires with anomalous nucleotide sharing. TCRdb retrieved this table from immuneACCESS and kept in-frame rearrangements only. Not all clones are present; in checked studies, unresolved V genes account for under half, and no reason is known for the remainder. The DNA was the basis for D and trimming; V, J and clone size are from that table. The sample profile shows 210,000 or so clones; more than 60% of them were found once. Approximately 0.22% of the sample rests with the top ten.

Broad study findings and their caveats: A later analysis associated 16,951 TCR beta sequences with specific HLA alleles at a false discovery rate of 0.05. CMV serostatus was the only immune exposure information available for the cohort. An earlier analysis of several hundred of the donors showed that most TCR beta V segments appeared in productive rearrangements either about 87% or about 30% of the time, which broadly matched IMGT annotations. Correlated functional status among segregating V segments might reflect linkage disequilibrium, but an unknown experimental factor could not be ruled out. The sequencing pipeline was judged likely to have produced a cluster of highly shared sequence variants as a technical artifact. Most TCR sequences were observed very rarely across donors, whereas some public TCRs were present in many individuals. According to a later analysis, parvovirus B19, influenza, CMV and Epstein-Barr virus appeared linked to several top co-occurrence clusters. In a later analysis, TCR association rates were found to vary across HLA loci, with the most associated TCRs seen for DRB1 alleles and the fewest for HLA-C alleles. A later analysis found that HLA-associated TCR beta chains were more clonally expanded and had lower generation probabilities than equally common non-associated chains. Compared with the roughly 600-donor mean, donors in an Asian-associated ancestry cluster had fewer N-insertions in productive TCRs, according to a later genetic analysis. V-gene and J-gene trimming of TCR beta chains was associated with a missense DCLRE1C variant in a later genetic analysis, and the association was replicated in an independent cohort. Because some donors lacked HLA typing at each locus, the association tests relied only on the typed subset. In vitro tests confirmed that a few of the cytomegalovirus-associated TCR beta chains recognize cytomegalovirus antigens. Some IMGT-functional V segments, including TRBV6-2 and TRBV6-3, could not be told apart with the 87-base-pair reads, so those segments were excluded. Because counts were too low, seventeen rarely observed V segments, including chromosome 9 orphons, were excluded from the earlier analysis of several hundred of the donors. When HLA alleles, especially DR and DQ, strongly co-occurred, attributing TCR associations to individual alleles was difficult. Sequencing depth was assumed to be roughly uniform across donors in the presence/absence analyses, though that assumption may not hold. A further reported finding was that TCR beta sequences accurately predicted the HLA-A and HLA-B alleles for most subjects in the first cohort. Only TCR beta chains were sequenced in this cohort, and the absence of alpha or paired-chain data limited detectable features. The authors suggested that the approach could potentially be extended to other disease states and immunological phenotypes. The study gave a list of about 160 TCR beta chains associated with cytomegalovirus. In a later analysis, most CMV-associated TCR beta chains were found to appear HLA-restricted, with HLA associations seemingly driven largely by CMV exposure. The classifier was reported to diagnose cytomegalovirus status with high specificity and sensitivity in both the original cohort and the validation cohort.

V and J lose 3 bases and 4 bases, and a span of 10 bases separates them. Based on the germline V gene (reference sequence), the CDR1 and CDR2 sequences are LNHDA and SQIVND. Counted from cysteine to phenylalanine, this CDR3 has 14 amino acids. Only the CDR3 DNA stays, 42 bases, in frame from base 1. In total, roughly 710 healthy bone marrow donors made up the cohort. All cohort members were sampled while nominally healthy, although unrecorded immune exposures were likely present. The donor tested CMV seronegative and was one of the 352 seronegative cohort members. A peripheral blood sample was collected from each donor, and TCR beta sequencing was performed on peripheral blood mononuclear cells. Genomic DNA extraction from the blood cell samples was performed with the Qiagen DNeasy Blood Extraction Kit. This clone was counted a few times. Its cognate antigen has yet to be identified. Within one base of it there is no much larger clone, and no base qualities were kept.

Sequenced: PBMCs. Recombination joined TRBV19 with TRBJ1-5; TRBD1 could be the D gene, as 5 bases match. The receptor was isolated from a girl aged 2-10 years in good health and CMV-seronegative. In nucleotides, the sequence is TGTGCCAGTAGTATGGGGGGGTTGAATCAGCCCCAGCATTTT. The encoded protein is CASSMGGLNQPQHF.